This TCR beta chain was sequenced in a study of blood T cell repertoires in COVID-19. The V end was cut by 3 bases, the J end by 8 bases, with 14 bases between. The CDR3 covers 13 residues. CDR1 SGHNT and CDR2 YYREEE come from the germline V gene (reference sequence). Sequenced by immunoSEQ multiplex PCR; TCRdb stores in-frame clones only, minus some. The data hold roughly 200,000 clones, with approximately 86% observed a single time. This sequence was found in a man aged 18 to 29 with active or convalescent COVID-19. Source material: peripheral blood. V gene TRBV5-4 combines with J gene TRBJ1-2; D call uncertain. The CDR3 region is CASSSVSSPGYTF. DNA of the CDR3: TGTGCCAGCAGCTCGGTTAGTTCTCCCGGCTACACCTTC.